This TCR beta chain was found in a study of T cells in tuberculosis. Overall study findings and caveats: Active tuberculosis cases were adults; controls were adolescents.

TCRdb's copy holds only in-frame clones and misses some; the assay was immunoSEQ multiplex PCR. Altogether about 43,000 clones are present, around 94% being singletons, with the ten largest covering about 2%. CDR1 is SGHVS and CDR2 is FQNEAQ in the germline V gene. The germline V and J ends were trimmed by 3 bases and 9 bases, with 12 bases remaining between them. The CDR3 runs 13 residues. Note on this clone: The antigen remains unidentified.

Tuberculin skin test and IGRA determined adolescents' latent tuberculosis status at entry. The chain links TRBV7-8 to TRBJ2-1; possible D gene TRBD1, 6 bases. The sequence was obtained from a donor aged 10 to 29 with latent tuberculosis or without tuberculosis infection. Some clones in this sample may be carry-over from other donors' samples. Sequencing was carried out using PBMCs. CDR3 loop: CASSFQLGGEQFF. Here the CDR3 DNA reads TGTGCCAGCAGCTTCCAACTAGGGGGTGAGCAGTTCTTC.